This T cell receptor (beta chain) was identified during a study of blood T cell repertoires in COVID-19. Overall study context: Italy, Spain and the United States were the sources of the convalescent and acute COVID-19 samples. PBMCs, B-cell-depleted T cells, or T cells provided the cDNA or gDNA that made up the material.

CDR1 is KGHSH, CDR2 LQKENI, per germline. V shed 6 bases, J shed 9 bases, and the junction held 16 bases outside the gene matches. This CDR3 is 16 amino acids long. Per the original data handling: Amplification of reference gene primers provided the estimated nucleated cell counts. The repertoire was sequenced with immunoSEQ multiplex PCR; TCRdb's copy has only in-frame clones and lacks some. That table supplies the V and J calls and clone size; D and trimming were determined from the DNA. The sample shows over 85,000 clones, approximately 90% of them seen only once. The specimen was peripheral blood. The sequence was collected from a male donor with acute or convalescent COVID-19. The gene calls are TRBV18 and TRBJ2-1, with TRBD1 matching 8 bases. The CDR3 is CASSRDRGLVRTEQFF. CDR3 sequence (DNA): TGTGCCAGCTCTCGAGACAGGGGCCTCGTCAGGACTGAGCAGTTCTTC. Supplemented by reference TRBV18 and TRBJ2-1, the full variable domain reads NAGVMQNPRHLVRRRGQEARLRCSPMKGHSHVYWYRQLPEEGLKFMVYLQKENIIDESGMPKERFSAEFPKEGPSILRIQQVVRGDSAAYFCASSRDRGLVRTEQFFGPGTRLTVL.